This is a list of T cell receptor beta chains from one sample in a study of cytomegalovirus exposure and HLA in healthy donors. The table came from immunoSEQ multiplex PCR; TCRdb's copy has only in-frame clones and leaves some out. This table holds over 150,000 clones, 60% to 85% found once. The sequenced sample consisted of PBMCs. Source of these receptors: a woman between 40 and 50 years old in good health and CMV-seronegative. The CDR3 runs from the conserved cysteine through the conserved F or W. The D gene is left open where the match is weak.

D: -; J: TRBJ2-1; length: 16; V: TRBV28; DNA: TGTGCCAGCAGTTTAATCCCGTGGGGCGCGGGAAATGAGCAGTTCTTC; CDR3: CASSLIPWGAGNEQFF
D: TRBD2; J: TRBJ2-3; length: 18; V: TRBV29-1; DNA: TGCAGCGGTCTGACTAGCGGGATGGTATATGGGCTCACAGATACGCAGTATTTT; CDR3: CSGLTSGMVYGLTDTQYF
D: TRBD2; J: TRBJ2-1; length: 15; V: TRBV6-6; DNA: TGTGCCAGCAGTTCCCTAGCGGGAGAAGGAGGTGAGCAGTTCTTC; CDR3: CASSSLAGEGGEQFF
D: TRBD1; J: TRBJ1-2; length: 14; V: TRBV7-9; DNA: TGTGCCAGCAGCCCGGGACAGGGGCAAGCGGGCTACACCTTC; CDR3: CASSPGQGQAGYTF
D: TRBD1; J: TRBJ2-7; length: 15; V: TRBV5-1; DNA: TGCGCCAGCAGCTTGGCAGGGGGCGAAGGCTACGAGCAGTACTTC; CDR3: CASSLAGGEGYEQYF
D: -; J: TRBJ1-2; length: 15; V: TRBV5-1; DNA: TGCGCCAGCAGCTTGATTACAGGAACCAACTATGGCTACACCTTC; CDR3: CASSLITGTNYGYTF
D: TRBD1; J: TRBJ1-1; length: 16; V: TRBV23-1; DNA: TGCGCCAGCAGTCCGCCTCGACAGGGGACGAACACTGAAGCTTTCTTT; CDR3: CASSPPRQGTNTEAFF
D: -; J: TRBJ1-2; length: 14; V: TRBV5-4; DNA: TGTGCCAGCAGCCCGAGGGTAGGGCCGAGTGGCTACACCTTC; CDR3: CASSPRVGPSGYTF
D: TRBD1; J: TRBJ1-1; length: 13; V: TRBV11-2; DNA: TGTGCCAGCAGGAGACAGGGGAACACTGAAGCTTTCTTT; CDR3: CASRRQGNTEAFF
D: -; J: TRBJ2-5; length: 16; V: TRBV7-9; DNA: TGTGCCAGCAGCCACCCCTTAGGGGTTTATCCCGAGACCCAGTACTTC; CDR3: CASSHPLGVYPETQYF
D: TRBD1; J: TRBJ1-5; length: 15; V: TRBV6-5; DNA: TGTGCCAGCAGTATAGACAGGGCTAGCAATCAGCCCCAGCATTTT; CDR3: CASSIDRASNQPQHF
D: TRBD1; J: TRBJ1-5; length: 17; V: TRBV5-3; DNA: TGTGCCAGAAGCCCAGGGACAGCCCTACGGCAGAATCAGCCCCAGCATTTT; CDR3: CARSPGTALRQNQPQHF
D: TRBD2; J: TRBJ2-5; length: 15; V: TRBV5-1; DNA: TGCGCCAACGCCCGACTAGCGGGGTTGCAGGAGACCCAGTACTTC; CDR3: CANARLAGLQETQYF
D: TRBD1; J: TRBJ1-3; length: 16; V: TRBV5-1; DNA: TGCGCCAGCAGCGCTGGACAGGCCGCCTCTGGAAACACCATATATTTT; CDR3: CASSAGQAASGNTIYF
D: -; J: TRBJ1-1; length: 12; V: TRBV9; DNA: TGTGCCAGCAACGGGGATACCACTGAAGCTTTCTTT; CDR3: CASNGDTTEAFF
D: TRBD1; J: TRBJ1-2; length: 13; V: TRBV27; DNA: TGTGCCAGCAGTATACAGGGGGGTGGAGGCTACACCTTC; CDR3: CASSIQGGGGYTF
D: -; J: TRBJ2-7; length: 14; V: TRBV11-3; DNA: TGTGCCAGCAGCTCCCCGGGGAACCCCTACGAGCAGTACTTC; CDR3: CASSSPGNPYEQYF
D: -; J: TRBJ1-5; length: 17; V: TRBV12-5; DNA: TGTGCTAGTGGTTTGGTTGCTAGGGGCCGGAGCAATCAGCCCCAGCATTTT; CDR3: CASGLVARGRSNQPQHF
D: -; J: TRBJ2-3; length: 13; V: TRBV7-9; DNA: TGTGCCAGCAGAGGGGCAGGGCCAGATACGCAGTATTTT; CDR3: CASRGAGPDTQYF
D: -; J: TRBJ2-2; length: 14; V: TRBV5-4; DNA: TGTGCCAGCAGCTCGCGGACTGTTACCGGGGAGCTGTTTTTT; CDR3: CASSSRTVTGELFF
D: TRBD2; J: TRBJ2-1; length: 14; V: TRBV10-1; DNA: TGCGCCAGCACCGCGGGGACTAGCAGCAATGAGCAGTTCTTC; CDR3: CASTAGTSSNEQFF
D: -; J: TRBJ2-7; length: 14; V: TRBV7-8; DNA: TGTGCCAGCAGCTCCCAGGTGGGCCCCTACGAGCAGTACTTC; CDR3: CASSSQVGPYEQYF
D: TRBD1; J: TRBJ1-2; length: 17; V: TRBV6-1; DNA: TGTGCCAGCAGTGAATGGGGGACAGGGATAGGGGGGTATGGCTACACCTTC; CDR3: CASSEWGTGIGGYGYTF
D: -; J: TRBJ2-1; length: 14; V: TRBV6-4; DNA: TGTGCCAGCAGTGACTTTAAAGGGAGCCATGAGCAGTTCTTC; CDR3: CASSDFKGSHEQFF
D: -; J: TRBJ1-1; length: 15; V: TRBV6-1; DNA: TGTGCCAGCAGTGCCACCCGGGTCAGAGCGAATGAAGCTTTCTTT; CDR3: CASSATRVRANEAFF
D: -; J: TRBJ2-1; length: 15; V: TRBV27; DNA: TGTGCCAGCAGTTTGAGGGCCGCTCGGGGCAATGAGCAGTTCTTC; CDR3: CASSLRAARGNEQFF
D: -; J: TRBJ1-2; length: 13; V: TRBV11-3; DNA: TGTGCCAGCAGCTTTACGGGGATCAATGGCTACACCTTC; CDR3: CASSFTGINGYTF
D: -; J: TRBJ2-5; length: 15; V: TRBV6-5; DNA: TGTGCCAGCAGTTACGGGAGCGGGCAAGAAGAGACCCAGTACTTC; CDR3: CASSYGSGQEETQYF
D: TRBD1; J: TRBJ1-5; length: 13; V: TRBV30; DNA: TGTGCCTGGGGCACAGGGGAGCATCAGCCCCAGCATTTT; CDR3: CAWGTGEHQPQHF
D: TRBD2; J: TRBJ2-1; length: 14; V: TRBV10-2; DNA: TGCGCCACTCGACTAGCGGGAATTATGGATGAGCAGTTCTTC; CDR3: CATRLAGIMDEQFF
D: TRBD1; J: TRBJ2-2; length: 16; V: TRBV5-4; DNA: TGTGCCAGCGGCCACCCGGGACAGACGAACACCGGGGAGCTGTTTTTT; CDR3: CASGHPGQTNTGELFF